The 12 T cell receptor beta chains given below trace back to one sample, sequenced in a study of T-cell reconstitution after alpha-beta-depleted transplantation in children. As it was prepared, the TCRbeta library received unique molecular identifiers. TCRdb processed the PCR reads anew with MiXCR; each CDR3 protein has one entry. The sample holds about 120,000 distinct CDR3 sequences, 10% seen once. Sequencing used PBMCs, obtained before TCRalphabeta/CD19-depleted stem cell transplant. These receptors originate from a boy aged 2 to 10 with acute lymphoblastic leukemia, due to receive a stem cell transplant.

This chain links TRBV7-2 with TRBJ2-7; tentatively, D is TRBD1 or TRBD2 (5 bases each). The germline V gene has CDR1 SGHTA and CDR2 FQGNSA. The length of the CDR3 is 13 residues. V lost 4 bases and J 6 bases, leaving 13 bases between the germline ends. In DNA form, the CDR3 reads TGTGCCAGCAGCTCCCGAAGAGGGGTCGAGCAGTACTTC. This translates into CASSSRRGVEQYF.

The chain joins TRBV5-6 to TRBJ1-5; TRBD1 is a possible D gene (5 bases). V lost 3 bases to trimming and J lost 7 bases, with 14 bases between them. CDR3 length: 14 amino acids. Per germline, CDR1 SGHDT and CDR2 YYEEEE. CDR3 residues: CASSSGTGRQPQHF. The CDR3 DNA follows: TGTGCCAGCAGCTCTGGGACGGGGAGACAGCCCCAGCATTTT.

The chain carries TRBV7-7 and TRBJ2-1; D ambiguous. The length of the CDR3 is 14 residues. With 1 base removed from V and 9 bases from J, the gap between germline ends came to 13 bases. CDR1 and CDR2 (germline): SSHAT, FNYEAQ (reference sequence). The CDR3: CASSLEYYIGEQFF. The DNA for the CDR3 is TGTGCCAGCAGCTTAGAGTATTATATTGGTGAGCAGTTCTTC.

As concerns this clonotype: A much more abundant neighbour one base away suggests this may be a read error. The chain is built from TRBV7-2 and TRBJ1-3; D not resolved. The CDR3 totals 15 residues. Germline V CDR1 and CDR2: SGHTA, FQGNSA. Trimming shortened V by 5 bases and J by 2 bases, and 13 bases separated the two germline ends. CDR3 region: CASSVDLWTGNTIYF. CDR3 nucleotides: TGTGCCAGCAGCGTTGACTTGTGGACTGGAAACACCATATATTTT.

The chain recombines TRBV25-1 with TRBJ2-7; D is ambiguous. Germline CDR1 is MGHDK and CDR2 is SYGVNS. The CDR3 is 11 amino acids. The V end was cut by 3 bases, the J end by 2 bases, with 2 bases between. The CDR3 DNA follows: TGTGCCAGCAGTGAGACCTACGAGCAGTACTTC. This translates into CASSETYEQYF.

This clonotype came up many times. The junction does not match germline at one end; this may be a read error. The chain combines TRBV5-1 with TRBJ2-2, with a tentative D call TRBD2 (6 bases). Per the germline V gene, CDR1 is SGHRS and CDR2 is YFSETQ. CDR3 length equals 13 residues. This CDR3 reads CASSLGSTGELFF. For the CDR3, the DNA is TGTGCCAGCAGCCTCGGGAGTACCGGGGAGCTGTTTTTT.

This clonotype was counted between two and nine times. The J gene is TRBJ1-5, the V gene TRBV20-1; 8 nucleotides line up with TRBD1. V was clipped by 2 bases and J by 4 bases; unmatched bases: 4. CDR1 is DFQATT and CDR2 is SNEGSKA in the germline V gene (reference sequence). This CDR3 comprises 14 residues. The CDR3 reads CSARFGQGNQPQHF. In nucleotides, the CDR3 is TGCAGTGCTAGATTCGGACAGGGAAATCAGCCCCAGCATTTT.

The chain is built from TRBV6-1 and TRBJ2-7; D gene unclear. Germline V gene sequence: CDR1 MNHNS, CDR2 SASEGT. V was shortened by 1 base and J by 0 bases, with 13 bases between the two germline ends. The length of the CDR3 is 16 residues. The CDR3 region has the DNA TGTGCCAGCAGTGAAGGATTGTCTATTTACTCCTACGAGCAGTACTTC. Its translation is CASSEGLSIYSYEQYF.

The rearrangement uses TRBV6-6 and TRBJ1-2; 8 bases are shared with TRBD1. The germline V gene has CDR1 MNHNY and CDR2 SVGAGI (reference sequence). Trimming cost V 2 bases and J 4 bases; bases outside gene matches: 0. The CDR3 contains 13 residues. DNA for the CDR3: TGTGCCAGCAGTTACGACAGGGGCTATGGCTACACCTTC. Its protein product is CASSYDRGYGYTF.

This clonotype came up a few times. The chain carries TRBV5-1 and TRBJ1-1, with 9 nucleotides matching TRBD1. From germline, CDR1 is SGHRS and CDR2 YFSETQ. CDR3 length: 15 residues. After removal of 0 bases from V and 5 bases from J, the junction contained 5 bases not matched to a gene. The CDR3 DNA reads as TGCGCCAGCAGCTTGGTACAGGGGGCCAGGACTGAAGCTTTCTTT. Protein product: CASSLVQGARTEAFF. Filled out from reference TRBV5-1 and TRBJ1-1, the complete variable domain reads KAGVTQTPRYLIKTRGQQVTLSCSPISGHRSVSWYQQTPGQGLQFLFEYFSETQRNKGNFPGRFSGRQFSNSRSEMNVSTLELGDSALYLCASSLVQGARTEAFFGQGTRLTVV.

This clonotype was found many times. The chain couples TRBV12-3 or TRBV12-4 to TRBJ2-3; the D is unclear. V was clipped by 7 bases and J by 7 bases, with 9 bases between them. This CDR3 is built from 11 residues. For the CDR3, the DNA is TGTGCCAGCACCCCGGGTAATACGCAGTATTTT. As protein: CASTPGNTQYF.

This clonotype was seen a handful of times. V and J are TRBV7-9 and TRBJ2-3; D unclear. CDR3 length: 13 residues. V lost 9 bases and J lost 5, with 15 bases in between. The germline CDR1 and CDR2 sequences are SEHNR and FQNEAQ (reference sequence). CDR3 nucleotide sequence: TGTGCCAGGCAACACCTCGGTGGAGATACGCAGTATTTT. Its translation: CARQHLGGDTQYF.